One and the same sample provided the 16 T cell receptor beta chains below, sequenced in a study of cytomegalovirus exposure and HLA in healthy donors. The study ran its PCR with 60 Vbeta and 13 Jbeta primers. Sequencing used immunoSEQ multiplex PCR; TCRdb keeps in-frame clones, though not all of them. The table has some 100,000 clones, around 86% seen once. Material: PBMCs. These receptors came from a woman aged 30 to 39 in good health and CMV-seronegative.

The V gene is TRBV14, the J gene TRBJ2-7, with D possibly matching TRBD1 (6 bases). CDR1 is SGHDN and CDR2 is FVKESK in the germline V gene. There are 13 residues in the CDR3. V lost 4 bases, J lost 4 bases, and 11 bases lay in between. The CDR3 loop reads CASSRRRGYEQYF. CDR3 in DNA: TGTGCCAGCAGCCGCCGAAGGGGGTACGAGCAGTACTTC.

The chain couples TRBV28 to TRBJ2-1, with D maybe TRBD2 (5 bases). This CDR3 is built from 18 residues. V was trimmed by 7 bases and J by 0 bases, leaving 22 bases between them. Germline-derived CDR1 and CDR2 are MDHEN and SYDVKM. The CDR3, as DNA: TGTGCCAGCACCCCCTCGGCAGCGGCACTTTCCTCCTACAATGAGCAGTTCTTC. This gives the protein CASTPSAAALSSYNEQFF.

The J gene is TRBJ2-5, the V gene TRBV5-6; 11 nucleotides match TRBD2. This CDR3 contains 18 residues. The germline V gene has CDR1 SGHDT and CDR2 YYEEEE. The ends lost 2 bases at V and 2 bases at J; junction bases unmatched: 11. CDR3 residues: CASSFRLAGGGGQETQYF. The CDR3 region has the DNA TGTGCCAGCAGCTTTCGGCTAGCGGGGGGAGGGGGGCAAGAGACCCAGTACTTC.

V and J are TRBV27 and TRBJ2-1; D possibly corresponds to TRBD1 (6 bases). CDR3 length: 13 residues. V was trimmed by 8 bases and J by 12 bases, leaving 20 bases between them. In germline, CDR1 is MNHEY, CDR2 SMNVEV (reference sequence). In DNA, the CDR3 is TGTGCCAGCGGGCAAAACAGGGTGCTTCGGCAGTTCTTC. This encodes CASGQNRVLRQFF.

V usage is TRBV10-1 and J usage is TRBJ2-2; 13 bases are shared with TRBD2. CDR3 size: 17 residues. V shed 4 bases, J shed 4 bases, and the junction held 6 bases outside the gene matches. Germline loops: CDR1 WNHNN, CDR2 SYGVQD (reference sequence). This CDR3 reads CASSVGLAGQRTGELFF. In nucleotides, the CDR3 is TGCGCCAGCAGTGTGGGACTAGCGGGACAACGCACCGGGGAGCTGTTTTTT.

The chain carries TRBV16 and TRBJ1-2; weak D call: TRBD1 (6 bases). CDR3 length: 13 residues. The germline V gene encodes CDR1 KGHSY and CDR2 FQNENV. With 4 bases removed from V and 3 bases from J, the gap between germline ends came to 9 bases. The CDR3 here is CASSLGQYYGYTF. The CDR3 region has the DNA TGTGCCAGCAGCCTCGGACAGTACTATGGCTACACCTTC.

The chain recombines TRBV7-2 with TRBJ2-5; TRBD2 aligns across 8 bases. V trimming: 7 bases; J trimming: 5 bases; junction bases outside the gene matches: 12. CDR1 SGHTA and CDR2 FQGNSA come from the germline V gene. CDR3 length: 15 residues. DNA of the CDR3: TGTGCCAGCACTCTTAGCGGGATCAGATTGGAGACCCAGTACTTC. This gives the protein CASTLSGIRLETQYF.

The rearrangement links TRBV27 to TRBJ2-3; D is perhaps TRBD1 (5 bases). This CDR3 has 14 residues. Looked up from germline, CDR1 is MNHEY and CDR2 is SMNVEV (reference sequence). V lost 3 bases to trimming and J lost 8 bases, with 15 bases between them. The CDR3 spells CASSFAQGLSTQYF. CDR3 coding DNA: TGTGCCAGCAGTTTCGCCCAGGGTTTGTCTACGCAGTATTTT.

The chain has TRBV19 and TRBJ2-6, with 9 bases aligning to TRBD1. The CDR3 runs 18 residues. V was clipped by 3 bases and J by 0 bases; unmatched bases: 6. Germline loops: CDR1 LNHDA, CDR2 SQIVND (reference sequence). CDR3 protein: CASSITGTGRSGANVLTF. The CDR3 DNA sequence: TGTGCCAGTAGTATTACAGGGACAGGGCGCTCTGGGGCCAACGTCCTGACTTTC.

J is TRBJ1-2 and V is TRBV29-1, with 7 positions matching TRBD1. V lost 6 bases to trimming and J lost 7 bases; unmatched junction nucleotides: 11. CDR1 is SQVTM, CDR2 ANQGSEA, per germline. CDR3 length: 13 amino acids. The CDR3 sequence: CSVEPTGASGYTF. As DNA, the CDR3 is TGCAGCGTAGAACCAACAGGGGCCTCTGGCTACACCTTC.

The J gene is TRBJ2-5, the V gene TRBV9; 9 bases align to TRBD1. The tail of the sequence fits TRBJ2-7 better, so the J call may be wrong. The CDR3 is made up of 15 amino acids. CDR1 and CDR2 (germline): SGDLS, YYNGEE. DNA for the CDR3: TGTGCCAGCAGCGTGGGGTGGGACAGGGTCTACGAGCAGTACTTC. It specifies CASSVGWDRVYEQYF.

This chain links TRBV5-1 with TRBJ2-2, with 7 positions matching TRBD1. This CDR3 spans 15 amino acids. The germline V gene has CDR1 SGHRS and CDR2 YFSETQ. V was pared by 6 bases and J by 3 bases, with 8 bases of the junction left unmatched. In nucleotides, the CDR3 is TGCGCCAGCACCCCTCGGACAGGCGACACCGGGGAGCTGTTTTTT. Protein: CASTPRTGDTGELFF.

The J gene is TRBJ2-4, the V gene TRBV7-2, with 10 bases fitting TRBD2. CDR1 is SGHTA, CDR2 FQGNSA, per germline. Trimming at V came to 2 bases and at J to 6 bases, leaving 1 base not matched to a gene. The CDR3 has 14 residues. As DNA, the CDR3 is TGTGCCAGCAGCTTACGGACTAGCGGAAACATTCAGTACTTC. Translating gives CASSLRTSGNIQYF.

V usage is TRBV7-2 and J usage is TRBJ1-2, with 7 bases identical to TRBD1. This CDR3 comprises 14 residues. V was clipped by 2 bases and J by 5 bases; unmatched bases: 5. Germline V gene data show CDR1 as SGHTA and CDR2 as FQGNSA. CDR3 nucleotides: TGTGCCAGCAGCTTACGGACAGGACTATATGGCTACACCTTC. It encodes CASSLRTGLYGYTF. The whole variable domain, remainder taken from reference TRBV7-2 and TRBJ1-2, is GAGVSQSPSNKVTEKGKDVELRCDPISGHTALYWYRQSLGQGLEFLIYFQGNSAPDKSGLPSDRFSAERTGGSVSTLTIQRTQQEDSAVYLCASSLRTGLYGYTFGSGTRLTVV.

V usage is TRBV6-5 and J usage is TRBJ2-5; the match to TRBD1 covers 8 bases. Trimming took 2 bases from V and 4 from J; bases not matched to a gene: 6. There are 15 residues in the CDR3. The germline V gene encodes CDR1 MNHEY and CDR2 SVGAGI. The CDR3 spells CASSYTTGGLETQYF. CDR3 DNA sequence: TGTGCCAGCAGTTACACTACAGGGGGATTAGAGACCCAGTACTTC.

The J gene is TRBJ2-1, the V gene TRBV14; D unresolved. CDR3 size: 13 residues. Deletions cut 1 base from V and 9 bases from J, with 10 bases between. In germline, CDR1 is SGHDN, CDR2 FVKESK. Here the CDR3 reads CASSQVGASEQFF. Here the CDR3 DNA reads TGTGCCAGCAGCCAAGTAGGAGCGAGTGAGCAGTTCTTC.